These T cell receptor beta chains were read from a single sample in a study of shared clonotypes between healthy human individuals. Sequenced by immunoSEQ multiplex PCR; TCRdb stores in-frame clones only, minus some. The sample lists about 680,000 clones, more than 70% occurring once. Sequencing used memory CD4+ T cells sorted from blood. The source is a woman aged 25 to 39 in good health. Each CDR3 is given with its conserved first and last residue. The D gene is left open where the match is weak. The size of a clone is reported for some rows only, either as once, few or many, or as a class for expanded clones.

NA TRBJ1-4 few TRBV5-3 CASLWAGANEKLFF TGTGCCAGTCTTTGGGCGGGGGCTAATGAAAAACTGTTTTTT
TRBD2 TRBJ2-3 many TRBV2 CASRGLLSTDTQYF TGTGCCAGCAGGGGACTATTGAGCACAGATACGCAGTATTTT
NA TRBJ2-7 NA TRBV28 CASTLRTPYEQYF TGTGCCAGCACCCTTAGAACCCCCTACGAGCAGTACTTC
NA TRBJ1-1 NA TRBV28 CASMLSNTEAFF TGTGCCAGTATGTTGTCGAACACTGAAGCTTTCTTT
TRBD1 TRBJ2-7 NA TRBV27 CASSYKTGGVSAYEQYF TGTGCCAGCAGTTACAAGACAGGGGGCGTCTCTGCCTACGAGCAGTACTTC
NA TRBJ1-4 NA TRBV27 CASSSQGDEKLFF TGTGCCAGCAGTTCACAAGGGGATGAAAAACTGTTTTTT
NA TRBJ1-5 NA TRBV19 CASSPRTVTKYSNQPQHF TGTGCCAGTAGTCCAAGGACAGTCACCAAATATAGCAATCAGCCCCAGCATTTT
TRBD2 TRBJ2-1 NA TRBV29-1 CSVGGFRTSGKDRPSYNEQFF TGCAGCGTTGGGGGTTTTCGAACTAGCGGGAAAGATAGACCCTCCTACAATGAGCAGTTCTTC
NA TRBJ2-7 NA TRBV18 CASSPPSRRSYEQYF TGTGCCAGCTCACCACCGTCCAGGAGATCCTACGAGCAGTACTTC
TRBD2 TRBJ2-3 few TRBV7-7 CASGEPKLLADSTDTQYF TGTGCCAGCGGCGAACCAAAGCTACTAGCGGATAGCACAGATACGCAGTATTTT
NA TRBJ2-7 few TRBV5-8 CASSLDPSYEQYF TGTGCCAGCAGCTTGGACCCATCCTACGAGCAGTACTTC
NA TRBJ2-1 NA TRBV6-6 CASSLTRYEQFF TGTGCCAGCAGTTTAACCCGATATGAGCAGTTCTTC
TRBD2 TRBJ2-2 NA TRBV2 CAARGGAALDTGELFF TGTGCCGCTCGGGGGGGCGCAGCTTTGGACACCGGGGAGCTGTTTTTT
NA TRBJ1-4 NA TRBV7-9 CASSDRGQTEKLFF TGTGCCAGCAGCGATCGAGGGCAAACGGAAAAACTGTTTTTT
NA TRBJ2-1 NA TRBV5-1 CASSLSSGSYNEQFF TGCGCCAGCAGCCTAAGTAGCGGCTCCTACAATGAGCAGTTCTTC
NA TRBJ2-1 once TRBV18 CASSPPQYNEQFF TGTGCCAGCTCACCACCGCAATACAATGAGCAGTTCTTC
NA TRBJ2-1 once TRBV5-6 CASSLGAGTYNEQFF TGTGCCAGCAGCTTGGGAGCGGGTACATACAATGAGCAGTTCTTC
NA TRBJ2-7 NA TRBV12-2 CASRLSKVYEQYF TGTGCAAGTCGTTTATCAAAAGTGTACGAGCAGTACTTC
NA TRBJ1-2 many TRBV7-3 CASSFSYPVGYGYTF TGTGCCAGCAGCTTTAGCTATCCTGTGGGCTATGGCTACACCTTC
TRBD1 TRBJ2-2 NA TRBV11-2 CASSYVPGQGAGELFF TGTGCCAGCAGCTATGTCCCGGGACAGGGGGCCGGGGAGCTGTTTTTT
NA TRBJ2-7 few TRBV14 CASSQGLLSSYEQYF TGTGCCAGCAGCCAAGGACTCCTGAGCTCCTACGAGCAGTACTTC
NA TRBJ2-1 NA TRBV11-1 CASSFGLTYNEQFF TGTGCCAGCAGCTTTGGCCTCACCTACAATGAGCAGTTCTTC
TRBD1 TRBJ1-2 NA TRBV6-6 CASMSQGRDYGYTF TGTGCCAGCATGTCACAGGGGCGGGACTATGGCTACACCTTC
TRBD1 TRBJ1-1 NA TRBV11-2 CASSPTTGGELGAFF TGTGCCAGCAGCCCAACGACAGGGGGCGAACTGGGAGCTTTCTTT
NA TRBJ2-3 NA TRBV10-3 CAISDSAGPDTQYF TGTGCCATCAGTGATTCGGCGGGCCCAGATACGCAGTATTTT
TRBD1 TRBJ1-5 NA TRBV27 CASSPDRDQPQHF TGTGCCAGCAGCCCGGACAGGGACCAGCCCCAGCATTTT
NA TRBJ2-5 once TRBV4-2 CASTPDGQETQYF TGTGCCAGCACCCCGGACGGCCAAGAGACCCAGTACTTC
NA TRBJ2-2 NA TRBV20-1 CSASQGGELFF TGCAGTGCTAGCCAGGGCGGGGAGCTGTTTTTT
NA TRBJ2-1 NA TRBV5-4 CASSLVGGEQFF TGTGCCAGCAGCTTGGTTGGGGGCGAGCAGTTCTTC
TRBD1 TRBJ1-1 NA TRBV5-6 CASSTKPTGGTEAFF TGTGCCAGCAGCACCAAACCCACAGGGGGCACTGAAGCTTTCTTT
NA TRBJ2-3 NA TRBV7-9 CASSNNPVGADTQYF TGTGCCAGCAGCAACAACCCAGTGGGGGCAGATACGCAGTATTTT
NA TRBJ1-1 NA TRBV28 CASSPGGENTEAFF TGTGCCAGCAGCCCGGGGGGGGAGAACACTGAAGCTTTCTTT
NA TRBJ2-3 NA TRBV2 CASSEGYSTDTQYF TGTGCCAGCAGTGAAGGGTATAGCACAGATACGCAGTATTTT
TRBD2 TRBJ2-7 NA TRBV29-1 CSVRVIAGVGEQYF TGCAGCGTCCGCGTGATCGCGGGAGTGGGGGAGCAGTACTTC
NA TRBJ2-2 NA TRBV6-1 CASSVSQTGELFF TGTGCCAGCAGTGTGAGTCAGACCGGGGAGCTGTTTTTT
NA TRBJ2-5 few TRBV2 CASSELRETQYF TGTGCCAGCAGTGAACTCAGGGAGACCCAGTACTTC
TRBD1 TRBJ2-1 NA TRBV25-1 CASSEGQGEWNEQFF TGTGCCAGCAGTGAAGGGCAGGGGGAATGGAATGAGCAGTTCTTC
NA TRBJ2-7 NA TRBV25-1 CASSEIGGLYEQYF TGTGCCAGCAGTGAGATTGGGGGCCTCTACGAGCAGTACTTC
NA TRBJ2-3 NA TRBV5-8 CASSYHGQNTDTQYF TGTGCCAGCAGCTACCACGGACAGAACACAGATACGCAGTATTTT
NA TRBJ2-1 NA TRBV4-1 CASSVADRYNEQFF TGCGCCAGCAGCGTGGCGGATCGCTACAATGAGCAGTTCTTC
TRBD1 TRBJ2-7 NA TRBV6-5 CASSWQGASYEQYF TGTGCCAGCAGTTGGCAGGGGGCATCCTACGAGCAGTACTTC
NA TRBJ1-5 NA TRBV19 CASSLRDSNQPQHF TGTGCCAGTAGTCTCCGGGACAGCAATCAGCCCCAGCATTTT
NA TRBJ1-1 NA TRBV19 CASKGQGVSEAFF TGTGCCAGTAAAGGGCAGGGAGTGTCTGAAGCTTTCTTT
TRBD1 TRBJ1-1 NA TRBV18 CASSPPYEGAGTEAFF TGTGCCAGCTCACCACCATACGAGGGGGCGGGCACTGAAGCTTTCTTT
NA TRBJ2-5 few TRBV27 CASSPYTNQETQYF TGTGCCAGCAGTCCCTACACCAACCAAGAGACCCAGTACTTC
NA TRBJ1-1 few TRBV5-5 CASSLAEVTEAFF TGTGCCAGCAGCTTGGCCGAAGTCACTGAAGCTTTCTTT
NA TRBJ2-4 NA TRBV7-2 CASSPTGQLFQYF TGTGCCAGCAGCCCAACCGGCCAGCTCTTTCAGTACTTC
NA TRBJ2-7 NA TRBV5-4 CASSTDYEQYF TGTGCCAGCAGCACAGACTACGAGCAGTACTTC
NA TRBJ2-3 NA TRBV6-5 CASSPADTQYF TGTGCCAGCAGTCCCGCAGATACGCAGTATTTT
TRBD1 TRBJ1-5 NA TRBV28 CASCDRVPGAQHF TGTGCCAGCTGTGACAGGGTCCCAGGAGCCCAGCATTTT
TRBD1 TRBJ1-5 once TRBV19 CASSRDRGMGQPQHF TGTGCCAGTAGTAGGGACAGGGGTATGGGGCAGCCCCAGCATTTT
NA TRBJ2-3 NA TRBV7-9 CASSLDGTTSTDTQYF TGTGCCAGCAGCCTTGACGGGACAACTAGCACAGATACGCAGTATTTT
TRBD1 TRBJ2-5 NA TRBV5-4 CASSFPDRATETQYF TGTGCCAGCAGCTTCCCTGACAGGGCTACAGAGACCCAGTACTTC